This entry concerns a single TCR beta chain. What this receptor recognizes is not known. It has no much larger one-base neighbor in the sample; base qualities were not kept. Synthetic TCR analog templates were spiked into each PCR to estimate absolute template abundance from read counts. TCRbeta CDR3 regions were amplified from genomic DNA with bias-controlled V and J gene primers using the immunoSEQ assay. Sequencing of rearranged TCRbeta segments was performed at approximately 20X coverage. The authors processed their data as follows. Sequencing errors were corrected by clustering and CDR3s were annotated against IMGT to assign V, D and J genes. Downstream analyses used only productive TCRbeta rearrangements, leaving out any out-of-frame or stop-codon sequences. Clonality was computed as one minus Shannon entropy normalized by the log of the number of unique productive sequences. Fisher's exact test with Benjamini-Hochberg correction, using a cutoff of adjusted p below 0.01, was how clones that differed between time points or between blood and tumor were identified. TCRdb took this table from immuneACCESS and kept in-frame rearrangements with V and J called. Such tables lack part of the clones; where checked against another copy, unresolved V genes explain under half of the gap, and the rest is unexplained. V and J calls plus clone size are reproduced from that table; the DNA served to infer D and trimming. The sample table lists 50,000 or so clones, about 90% of them with a count of one. The ten largest clonotypes hold 15% to 20% of the sample.

This sample was included in a study of PD-L1 blockade in urothelial cancer (dated by TCRdb to about 2017). About the full investigation: Every patient began therapy in about 2014 and was given atezolizumab 1,200 mg intravenously every 3 weeks. An exploratory multi-omic analysis was conducted of the somatic, immune and clinical correlates of response to PD-L1 blockade with atezolizumab in urothelial cancer. A median of roughly 140,000 T cells and 80,000 to 100,000 unique TCRs was obtained from blood samples, and a median clonality of approximately 0.077 was observed. In the same patients who had TCR sequencing, pretreatment tumors also underwent whole exome sequencing and RNA sequencing. Patients had an ECOG performance status of 0 or 1 and had received between 0 and 3 prior chemotherapy regimens. TCR sequencing covered pretreatment tumor samples and matched, serially collected peripheral blood taken before and after atezolizumab treatment. Durable clinical benefit meant progression-free survival longer than 6 months, and TCR features were also tested against progression-free and overall survival. Pretreatment blood TCR-seq was available for fewer than 30 patients, at least one posttreatment blood collection was obtained for roughly 24 patients, and tumor TCR-seq was available for roughly 24 patients. Blood samples were analyzed at two time points: 3 weeks after treatment start (second dose) and 6 weeks after treatment start. Ten or so patients reached durable clinical benefit, while 20 patients did not. About 90% of the roughly 29 patients were males with bladder-origin urothelial cancer, and about 65% of the roughly 30 reported a prior smoking history. Overall study outcomes, separate from this receptor: Improved progression-free and overall survival was found to be associated with pretreatment peripheral blood TCR clonality below the median. Because the sample size was small (n of about 30) and many of the analyses were exploratory, the results are meant to be hypothesis-generating. Greater expansion of tumor-associated TCR clones in peripheral blood 3 weeks after the start of treatment was observed in patients with durable benefit (n of about 22, p = 0.022).

A cohort of 30 or so patients with locally advanced or metastatic urothelial carcinoma, treated at Memorial Sloan Kettering on a trial protocol, was included. Peripheral blood mononuclear cells were collected pretreatment and during treatment, with between 1 and 8 total time points per patient. The Qiagen DNeasy Blood extraction kit was used to purify genomic DNA from total PBMCs and tumor samples. Collected pretreatment and during treatment, PBMCs were isolated and stored as previously described. Compared with germline, V lacks 7 bases and J lacks 11 bases; bases without a gene match: 14. From a lookup of the germline V gene, CDR1 and CDR2 are MNHEY and SVGAGI. The CDR3, cysteine through phenylalanine, is 15 amino acids long. Only CDR3 DNA is held: 45 bases, read in frame from base 1.

The receptor comes from a man aged 60 to 69 with urothelial cancer. Sample: PBMCs, taken around atezolizumab (anti-PD-L1) treatment. This chain joins TRBV6-5 to TRBJ1-6; the junction holds 7 bases that match TRBD1. CDR3 region: CASTTDRLTPAPLHF. The base sequence is TGTGCCAGCACCACGGACAGGCTAACCCCCGCACCCCTCCACTTT.